The subject of this entry is one T cell receptor beta chain. The repertoire was sequenced with immunoSEQ multiplex PCR; TCRdb's copy has only in-frame clones and lacks some. The top ten hold roughly a tenth of the sample, which has 73,000 or so clones, roughly 90% seen once. The data belong to a study of OX40 agonist ivuxolimab in advanced cancers. On the study more broadly: Ivuxolimab, which is an agonistic anti-OX40 (CD134) antibody, was administered to the patients. Previous treatment with anti-PD-1, anti-PD-L1 or anti-CTLA-4 therapy was allowed; 35% to 50% had received some.

Anyone with autoimmune disease history or systemic immunosuppression was excluded. Sampling times: baseline, cycle 4 day 1, cycle 7 day 1. The CDR3 sequence is 14 residues long. Trimming removed 2 bases from V and 5 bases from J, with 12 bases in between. From germline, CDR1 is SGHAT and CDR2 FQNNGV. The chain uses TRBV11-2 and TRBJ1-1; D remains ambiguous. This material consisted of CD4+ or CD8+ T cells sorted from blood, taken in a trial of the OX40 agonist ivuxolimab. The clonotype was recovered from an adult with an advanced solid tumor such as melanoma, head and neck, liver or kidney cancer. CDR3: CASSLLQPGTEAFF. CDR3 nucleotides: TGTGCCAGCAGCTTACTTCAGCCGGGGACTGAAGCTTTCTTT.